This is a list of T cell receptor beta chains from one sample in a study of T cells in Graves' hyperthyroidism and ophthalmopathy. TCRdb re-called the multiplex PCR reads through MiXCR, storing one row per CDR3 protein. The sample holds roughly 170,000 distinct CDR3 sequences, approximately 9% seen once. The sequencing input was blood. The receptors shown here come from a woman aged 18 to 35 with Graves' hyperthyroidism that later progressed to Graves' ophthalmopathy. The CDR3 runs from the conserved cysteine through the conserved F or W. D genes are given only for firm matches. Only some rows state a clone size, as once, few, many or a class for expanded clones.

>TRBV5-4|TRBJ2-7|once|.
CASSSEGRGVSYEQYF
TGTGCCAGCAGCTCCGAAGGTCGCGGAGTCTCCTACGAGCAGTACTTC
>TRBV4-1|TRBJ1-5|few|.
CASSQVPVSNQPQHF
TGCGCCAGCAGCCAGGTACCGGTTAGCAATCAGCCCCAGCATTTT
>TRBV12-3/TRBV12-4|TRBJ2-1|many|.
CASSLTGPGNEQFF
TGTGCCAGCAGTTTAACAGGCCCTGGCAATGAGCAGTTCTTC
>TRBV4-1|TRBJ1-1|.|TRBD1
CASSQDRRGRINTEAFF
TGCGCCAGCAGCCAAGACCGTAGGGGGCGTATAAACACTGAAGCTTTCTTT
>TRBV18|TRBJ1-1|many|.
CASSGDENTEAFF
TGTGCCAGCTCAGGGGATGAGAACACTGAAGCTTTCTTT
>TRBV28|TRBJ1-1|many|.
CASSVVGIMNTEAFF
TGTGCCAGCAGCGTTGTTGGTATAATGAACACTGAAGCTTTCTTT
>TRBV3-1|TRBJ2-2|few|.
CASSQDRFEELFF
TGTGCCAGCAGCCAAGATAGGTTTGAGGAGCTGTTTTTT
>TRBV11-1|TRBJ2-1|many|TRBD1
CASEGQGRNEQFF
TGTGCCAGTGAAGGACAGGGTCGAAATGAGCAGTTCTTC
>TRBV10-3|TRBJ2-7|many|TRBD2
CAISYGLAPSSYEQYF
TGTGCCATCAGCTACGGACTAGCGCCGAGCTCCTACGAGCAGTACTTC
>TRBV12-3/TRBV12-4|TRBJ2-3|many|.
CASSLAMGPWTDTQYF
TGTGCCAGCAGTTTAGCGATGGGACCGTGGACAGATACGCAGTATTTT
>TRBV27|TRBJ2-7|many|TRBD2
CASSQLAGVSHEQYF
TGTGCCAGCAGTCAACTAGCGGGCGTAAGCCACGAGCAGTACTTC
>TRBV5-1|TRBJ2-1|many|TRBD1
CASSPGTGTGGEQFF
TGCGCCAGCAGCCCAGGAACCGGGACAGGGGGTGAGCAGTTCTTC
>TRBV7-9|TRBJ2-3|many|.
CASSTILRGTDTQYF
TGTGCCAGCAGCACTATATTGAGGGGCACAGATACGCAGTATTTT
>TRBV24-1|TRBJ1-2|many|TRBD1
CATSDTDRGRDGYTF
TGTGCCACCAGTGACACAGACAGGGGGCGGGATGGCTACACCTTC
>TRBV24-1|TRBJ2-5|.|TRBD2
CATSDGTSGETQYF
TGTGCCACCAGTGATGGGACTAGCGGAGAGACCCAGTACTTC
>TRBV25-1|TRBJ2-4|many|.
CASRESFGKNIQYF
TGTGCCAGCAGAGAATCCTTCGGCAAAAACATTCAGTACTTC
>TRBV10-2|TRBJ2-5|.|TRBD2
CASSPSGNQETHYF
TGCGCCAGCAGCCCTAGCGGGAACCAAGAGACCCATTACTTC
>TRBV28|TRBJ1-2|many|.
CASRDGTNYGYTF
TGTGCCAGCAGGGACGGGACCAACTATGGCTACACCTTC
>TRBV11-3|TRBJ2-1|many|.
CASSLGQYNEQFF
TGTGCCAGCAGCTTAGGCCAGTACAATGAGCAGTTCTTC
>TRBV6-1|TRBJ2-7|.|.
CASSPSRAVYEQYF
TGTGCCAGCAGCCCATCCCGGGCAGTTTACGAGCAGTACTTC
>TRBV12-3/TRBV12-4|TRBJ1-1|many|.
CASSLEGGAGTEAFF
TGTGCCAGCAGTTTAGAGGGGGGAGCCGGCACTGAAGCTTTCTTT
>TRBV4-2|TRBJ1-5|many|.
CASSQGGHQPQHF
TGTGCCAGCAGCCAAGGGGGGCATCAGCCCCAGCATTTT
>TRBV11-2|TRBJ2-7|many|TRBD1
CASSRTGDEGEQYF
TGTGCCAGCAGCCGAACAGGGGACGAGGGCGAGCAGTACTTC
>TRBV20-1|TRBJ2-3|many|.
CSARDHSDLTDTQYF
TGCAGTGCTAGAGATCATTCCGACCTCACAGATACGCAGTATTTT
>TRBV28|TRBJ1-1|many|.
CASSLGAFTEAFF
TGTGCCAGCAGCCTCGGCGCCTTTACTGAAGCTTTCTTT
>TRBV6-5|TRBJ2-7|many|.
CASSYSEYYEQYF
TGTGCCAGCAGTTACTCCGAATACTACGAGCAGTACTTC
>TRBV9|TRBJ2-3|few|.
CASSAGGGGTDTQYF
TGTGCCAGCAGCGCTGGGGGCGGGGGCACAGATACGCAGTATTTT
>TRBV2|TRBJ2-5|once|TRBD1
CASSRTGQGTQYF
TGTGCCAGCAGTCGGACAGGCCAAGGGACCCAGTACTTC
>TRBV18|TRBJ2-1|few|.
CASSPLNLGNSYNEQFF
TGTGCCAGCTCACCATTGAACCTCGGGAATTCCTACAATGAGCAGTTCTTC
>TRBV29-1|TRBJ1-6|few|.
CSAVEGTNSPLHF
TGCAGCGCCGTTGAGGGCACCAATTCACCCCTCCACTTT
>TRBV27|TRBJ1-6|.|.
CASSLRGGWENNSPLHF
TGTGCCAGCAGTTTACGGGGGGGCTGGGAAAATAATTCACCCCTCCACTTT